The TCR beta chain under discussion was sequenced for a study of identical twins. Study-wide results and limits: Compared with models, monozygotic twins showed more out-of-frame TCR alpha sharing. Twins' excess sharing was less marked for out-of-frame beta sequences.

TCRdb ran MiXCR on the 5' RACE reads and lists one entry per CDR3 protein. The data show more than 200,000 distinct CDR3 sequences, 11% to 15% seen once. This clonotype has a handful of counts. Its antigen is not known. This CDR3 region has 14 residues. CDR1 and CDR2 from the germline V gene are SQVTM and ANQGSEA. V shed 4 bases and J 3 bases; nucleotides not matched to a gene: 5. The specimen was memory (CD45RO+) T cells sorted from blood. The chain combines TRBV29-1 with TRBJ2-3; 9 bases are shared with TRBD1. This TCR came from a woman between 18 and 29 years old in good health. The CDR3 here is CSVGQGGRTDTQYF. CDR3 bases: TGCAGCGTTGGACAGGGGGGTCGGACAGATACGCAGTATTTT.